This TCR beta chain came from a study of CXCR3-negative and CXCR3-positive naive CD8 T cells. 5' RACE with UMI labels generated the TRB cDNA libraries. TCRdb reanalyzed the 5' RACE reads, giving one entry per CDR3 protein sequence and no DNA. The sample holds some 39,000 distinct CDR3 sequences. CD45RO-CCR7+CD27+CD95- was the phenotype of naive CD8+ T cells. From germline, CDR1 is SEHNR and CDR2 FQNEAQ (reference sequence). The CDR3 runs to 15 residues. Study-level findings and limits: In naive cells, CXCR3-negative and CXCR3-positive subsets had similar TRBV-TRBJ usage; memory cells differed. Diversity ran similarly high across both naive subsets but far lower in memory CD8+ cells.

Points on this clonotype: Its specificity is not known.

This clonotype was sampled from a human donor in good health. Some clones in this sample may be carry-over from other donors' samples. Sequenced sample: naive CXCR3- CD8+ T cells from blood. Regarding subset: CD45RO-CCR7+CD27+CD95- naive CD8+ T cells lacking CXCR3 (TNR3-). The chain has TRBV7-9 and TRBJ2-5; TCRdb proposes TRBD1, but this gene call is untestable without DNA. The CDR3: CASSLQGVSQETQYF. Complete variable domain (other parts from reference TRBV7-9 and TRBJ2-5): DTGVSQNPRHKITKRGQNVTFRCDPISEHNRLYWYRQTLGQGPEFLTYFQNEAQLEKSRLLSDRFSAERPKGSFSTLEIQRTEQGDSAMYLCASSLQGVSQETQYFGPGTRLLVL.